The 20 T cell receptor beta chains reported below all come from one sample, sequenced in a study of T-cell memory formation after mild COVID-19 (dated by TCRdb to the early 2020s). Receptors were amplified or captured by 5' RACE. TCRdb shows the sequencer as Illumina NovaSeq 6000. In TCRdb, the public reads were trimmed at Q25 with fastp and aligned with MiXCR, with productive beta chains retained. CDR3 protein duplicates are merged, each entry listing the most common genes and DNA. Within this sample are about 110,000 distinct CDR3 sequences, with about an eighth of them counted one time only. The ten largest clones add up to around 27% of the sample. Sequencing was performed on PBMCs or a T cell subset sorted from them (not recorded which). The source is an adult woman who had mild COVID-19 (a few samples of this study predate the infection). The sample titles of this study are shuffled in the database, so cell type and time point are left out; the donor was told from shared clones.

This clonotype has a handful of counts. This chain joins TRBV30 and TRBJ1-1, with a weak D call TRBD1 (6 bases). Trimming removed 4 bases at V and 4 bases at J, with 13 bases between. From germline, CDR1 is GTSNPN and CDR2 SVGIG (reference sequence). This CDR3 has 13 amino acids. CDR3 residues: CAWNPGVSTEAFF. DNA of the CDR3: TGTGCCTGGAACCCAGGGGTCAGCACTGAAGCTTTCTTT.

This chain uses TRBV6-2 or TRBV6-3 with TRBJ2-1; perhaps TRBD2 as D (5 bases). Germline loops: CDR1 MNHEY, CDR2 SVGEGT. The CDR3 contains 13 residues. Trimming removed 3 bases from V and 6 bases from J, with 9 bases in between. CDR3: CASSYGGPNEQFF. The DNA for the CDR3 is TGTGCCAGCAGTTATGGAGGACCCAATGAGCAGTTCTTC.

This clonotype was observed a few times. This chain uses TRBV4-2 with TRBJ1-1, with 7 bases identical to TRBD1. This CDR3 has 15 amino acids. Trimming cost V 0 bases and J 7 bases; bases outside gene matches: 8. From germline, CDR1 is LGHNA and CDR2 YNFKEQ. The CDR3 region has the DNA TGTGCCAGCAGCCAAGATGACAGGGATACTGATGAAGCTTTCTTT. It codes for CASSQDDRDTDEAFF.

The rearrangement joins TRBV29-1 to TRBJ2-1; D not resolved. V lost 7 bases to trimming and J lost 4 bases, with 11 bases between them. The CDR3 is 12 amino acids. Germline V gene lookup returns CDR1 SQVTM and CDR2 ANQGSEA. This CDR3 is CSGLLVYNEQFF. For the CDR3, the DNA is TGCAGCGGGCTCTTAGTATACAATGAGCAGTTCTTC.

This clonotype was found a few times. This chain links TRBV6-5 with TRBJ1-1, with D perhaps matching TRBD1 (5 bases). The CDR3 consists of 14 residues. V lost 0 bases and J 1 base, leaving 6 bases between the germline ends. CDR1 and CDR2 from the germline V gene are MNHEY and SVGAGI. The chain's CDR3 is CASSYSTANTEAFF. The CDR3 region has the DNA TGTGCCAGCAGTTACTCGACAGCGAACACTGAAGCTTTCTTT.

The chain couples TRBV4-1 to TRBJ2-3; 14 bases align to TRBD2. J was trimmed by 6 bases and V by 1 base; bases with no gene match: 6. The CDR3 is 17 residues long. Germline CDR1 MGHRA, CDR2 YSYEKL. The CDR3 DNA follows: TGCGCCAGCAGCCAAGCGACTAGCGGGGGGGCCCAGGATACGCAGTATTTT. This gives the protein CASSQATSGGAQDTQYF.

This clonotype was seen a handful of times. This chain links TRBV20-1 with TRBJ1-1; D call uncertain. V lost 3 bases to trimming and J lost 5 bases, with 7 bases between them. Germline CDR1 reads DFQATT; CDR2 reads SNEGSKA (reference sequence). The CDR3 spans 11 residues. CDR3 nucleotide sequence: TGCAGTGCTAGCGGATATACTGAAGCTTTCTTT. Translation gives CSASGYTEAFF.

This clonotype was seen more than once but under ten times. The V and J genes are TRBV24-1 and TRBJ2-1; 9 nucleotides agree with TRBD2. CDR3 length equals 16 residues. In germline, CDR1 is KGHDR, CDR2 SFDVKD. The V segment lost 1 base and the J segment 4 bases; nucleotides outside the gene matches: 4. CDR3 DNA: TGTGCCACCAGTGATTTAGTAGCGGGGGCATACAATGAGCAGTTCTTC. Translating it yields CATSDLVAGAYNEQFF.

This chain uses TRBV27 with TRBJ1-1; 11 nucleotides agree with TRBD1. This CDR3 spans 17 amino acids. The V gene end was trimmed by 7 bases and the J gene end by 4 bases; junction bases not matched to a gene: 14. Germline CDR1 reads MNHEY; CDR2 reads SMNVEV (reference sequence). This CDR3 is CASTWTGGSLFGTEAFF. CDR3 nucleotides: TGTGCCAGCACCTGGACAGGGGGCTCCCTTTTTGGCACTGAAGCTTTCTTT.

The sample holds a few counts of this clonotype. This CDR3 is CASSLSGSMTGELFF. In DNA form, the CDR3 reads TGTGCCAGCAGCCTTAGCGGGAGTATGACCGGGGAGCTGTTTTTT. The chain carries TRBV9 and TRBJ2-2, with TRBD2 matching over 9 bases. The V segment lost 4 bases and the J segment 5 bases; nucleotides outside the gene matches: 6. This CDR3 comprises 15 residues. Per germline, CDR1 SGDLS and CDR2 YYNGEE. Filled out from reference TRBV9 and TRBJ2-2, the complete variable domain reads DSGVTQTPKHLITATGQRVTLRCSPRSGDLSVYWYQQSLDQGLQFLIQYYNGEERAKGNILERFSAQQFPDLHSELNLSSLELGDSALYFCASSLSGSMTGELFFGEGSRLTVL.

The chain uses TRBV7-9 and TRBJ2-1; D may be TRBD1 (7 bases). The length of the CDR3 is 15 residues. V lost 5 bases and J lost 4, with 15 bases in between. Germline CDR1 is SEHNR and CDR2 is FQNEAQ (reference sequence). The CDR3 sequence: CASSRMQGGYNEQFF. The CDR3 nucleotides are TGTGCCAGCAGCCGGATGCAGGGGGGATACAATGAGCAGTTCTTC.

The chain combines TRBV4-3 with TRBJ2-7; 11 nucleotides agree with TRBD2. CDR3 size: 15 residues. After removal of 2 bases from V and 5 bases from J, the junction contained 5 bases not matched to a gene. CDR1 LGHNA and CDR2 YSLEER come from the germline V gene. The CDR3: CASSQTTSGSDEQYF. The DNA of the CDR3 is TGCGCCAGCAGCCAAACCACTAGCGGGAGTGACGAGCAGTACTTC.

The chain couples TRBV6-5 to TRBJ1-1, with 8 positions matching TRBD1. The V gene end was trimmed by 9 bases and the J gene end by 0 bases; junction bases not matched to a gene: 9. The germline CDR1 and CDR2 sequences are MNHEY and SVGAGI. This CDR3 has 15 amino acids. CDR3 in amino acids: CASQLRQGMNTEAFF. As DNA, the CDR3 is TGTGCCAGTCAGCTACGACAGGGGATGAACACTGAAGCTTTCTTT.

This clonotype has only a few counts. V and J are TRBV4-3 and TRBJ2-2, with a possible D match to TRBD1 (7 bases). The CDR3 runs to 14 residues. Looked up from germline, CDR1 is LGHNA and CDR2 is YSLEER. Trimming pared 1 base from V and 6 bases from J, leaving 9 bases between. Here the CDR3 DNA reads TGCGCCAGCAGCCAAGCAGGGGGGTCCGGGGAGCTGTTTTTT. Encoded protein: CASSQAGGSGELFF.

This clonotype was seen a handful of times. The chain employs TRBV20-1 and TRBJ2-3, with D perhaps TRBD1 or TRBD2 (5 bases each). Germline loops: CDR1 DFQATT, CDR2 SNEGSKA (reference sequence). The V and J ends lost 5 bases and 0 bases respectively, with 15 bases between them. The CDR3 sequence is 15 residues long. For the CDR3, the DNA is TGCAGTGCTGGGGGTTCGAACCCAAGCACAGATACGCAGTATTTT. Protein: CSAGGSNPSTDTQYF.

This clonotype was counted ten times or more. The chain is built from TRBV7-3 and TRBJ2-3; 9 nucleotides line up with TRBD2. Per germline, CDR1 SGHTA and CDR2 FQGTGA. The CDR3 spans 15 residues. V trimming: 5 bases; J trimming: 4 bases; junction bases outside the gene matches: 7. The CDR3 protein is CASSVSGSGADTQYF. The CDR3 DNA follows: TGTGCCAGCAGCGTTAGCGGGAGTGGCGCAGATACGCAGTATTTT.

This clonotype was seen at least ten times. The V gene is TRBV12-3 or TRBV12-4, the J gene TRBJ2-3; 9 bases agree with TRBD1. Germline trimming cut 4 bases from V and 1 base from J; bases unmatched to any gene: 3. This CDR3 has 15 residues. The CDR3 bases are TGTGCCAGCAGTTCGGACAGGGGTGGCACAGATACGCAGTATTTT. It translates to CASSSDRGGTDTQYF.

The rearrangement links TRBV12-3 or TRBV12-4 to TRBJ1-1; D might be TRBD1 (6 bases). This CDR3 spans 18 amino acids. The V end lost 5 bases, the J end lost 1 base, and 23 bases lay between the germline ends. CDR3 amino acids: CASSPTWGGAGENTEAFF. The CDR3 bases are TGTGCCAGCAGTCCCACCTGGGGGGGGGCAGGGGAGAACACTGAAGCTTTCTTT.

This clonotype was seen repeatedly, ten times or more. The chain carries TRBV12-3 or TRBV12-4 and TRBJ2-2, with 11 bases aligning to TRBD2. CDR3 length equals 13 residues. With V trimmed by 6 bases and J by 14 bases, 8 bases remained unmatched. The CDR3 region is CASSPSGGSDLFF. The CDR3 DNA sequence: TGTGCCAGCAGCCCTAGCGGGGGGTCTGATCTGTTTTTT.

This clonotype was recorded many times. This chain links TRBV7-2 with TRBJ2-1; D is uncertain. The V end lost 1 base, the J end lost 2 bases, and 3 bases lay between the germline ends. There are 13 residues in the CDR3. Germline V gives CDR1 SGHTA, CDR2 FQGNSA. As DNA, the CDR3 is TGTGCCAGCAGCTTAGTCCCCTACAATGAGCAGTTCTTC. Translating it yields CASSLVPYNEQFF.